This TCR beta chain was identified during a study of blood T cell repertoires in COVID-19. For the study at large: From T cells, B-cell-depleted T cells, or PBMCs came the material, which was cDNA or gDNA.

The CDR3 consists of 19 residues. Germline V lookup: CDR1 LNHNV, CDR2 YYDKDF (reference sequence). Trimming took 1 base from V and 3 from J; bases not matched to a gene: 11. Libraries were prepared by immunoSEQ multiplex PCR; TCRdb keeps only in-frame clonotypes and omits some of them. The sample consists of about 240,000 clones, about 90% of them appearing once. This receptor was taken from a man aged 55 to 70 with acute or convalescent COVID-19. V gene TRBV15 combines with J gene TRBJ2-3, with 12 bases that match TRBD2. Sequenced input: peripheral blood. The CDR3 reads CATSRVPRSSGRETDTQYF. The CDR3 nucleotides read TGTGCCACCAGCAGAGTCCCCCGCTCTAGCGGGAGGGAGACAGATACGCAGTATTTT. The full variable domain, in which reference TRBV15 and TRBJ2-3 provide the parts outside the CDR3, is DAMVIQNPRYQVTQFGKPVTLSCSQTLNHNVMYWYQQKSSQAPKLLFHYYDKDFNNEADTPDNFQSRRPNTSFCFLDIRSPGLGDTAMYLCATSRVPRSSGRETDTQYFGPGTRLTVL.